The TCR beta chain described here comes from a study of post-analysis software for immune sequencing data. Study-wide background: The study covered relapsing-remitting, secondary progressive and progressive-relapsing courses of multiple sclerosis.

The length of the CDR3 is 14 residues. J was trimmed by 6 bases and V by 4 bases; bases with no gene match: 8. Germline V gene data show CDR1 as LNHDA and CDR2 as SQIVND (reference sequence). Study findings and constraints: The normalized Chao1 diversity of multiple sclerosis patients was significantly lower than that of controls. Several TRBV segments were more frequent in patients than controls; TRBV5-6, TRBV5-1 and TRBV20-1 belonged to this group. The F measure placed samples prepared in the same batch into strongly shared clusters.

Unique molecular identifiers were carried by the TCR beta cDNA libraries. TCRdb reanalysed the PCR reads using MiXCR and keeps one entry per CDR3 protein. The table has 150,000 to 200,000 distinct CDR3 sequences, roughly 35% seen once. About this clonotype: The antigen is not known.

The receptor comes from a girl aged 5-17 years with multiple sclerosis. The input for sequencing was blood, taken after autologous hematopoietic stem cell transplantation. This sequence joins TRBV19 and TRBJ1-2; 7 nucleotides line up with TRBD1. The CDR3 here is CASSRPGQRDGYTF. The CDR3 DNA follows: TGTGCCAGTAGTAGACCGGGACAGCGTGATGGCTACACCTTC.